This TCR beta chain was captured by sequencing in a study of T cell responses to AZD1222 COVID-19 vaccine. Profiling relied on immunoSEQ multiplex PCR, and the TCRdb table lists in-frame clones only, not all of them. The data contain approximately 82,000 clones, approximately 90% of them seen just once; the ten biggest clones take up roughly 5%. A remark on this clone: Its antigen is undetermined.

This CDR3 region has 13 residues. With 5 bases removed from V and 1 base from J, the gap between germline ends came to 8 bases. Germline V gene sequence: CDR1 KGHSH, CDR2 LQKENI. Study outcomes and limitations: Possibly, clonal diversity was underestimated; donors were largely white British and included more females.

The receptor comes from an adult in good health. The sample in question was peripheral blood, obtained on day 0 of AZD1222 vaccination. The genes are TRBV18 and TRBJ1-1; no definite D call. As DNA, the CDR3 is TGTGCCAGCTCATCCGTTCAGAACACTGAAGCTTTCTTT. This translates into CASSSVQNTEAFF.